These 32 T cell receptor beta chains were all obtained from the same sample, sequenced in a study of shared clonotypes between healthy human individuals (dated by TCRdb to about 2020). For the CD8 naive samples, CD45RO-negative cells were positively selected for CCR7, yielding a CD45RA+CCR7+ population from which TemRA cells were excluded. Library prep was done by the immunoSEQ multiplex PCR assay. Imported from immuneACCESS, the table was reduced by TCRdb to in-frame sequences with V and J called. These copies leave out some clones; in studies compared against another copy, an unresolved V gene accounts for under half, and the cause of the remainder is not known. The sample table contains about 820,000 clones; only one count was recorded for 90% to 95% of them. 24% of the sample comes from the top ten. Material: naive CD8+ T cells sorted from blood. Taken with the paper, the label for cell subset or site translates to: CD45RA+CCR7+. These receptors were obtained from a man aged 25-45 years in good health.

With regard to this clone: The same CDR3 also results from other DNA sequences found in this sample. The genes are TRBV6-1 and TRBJ2-7; maybe TRBD2 (6 bases). Germline V gene lookup returns CDR1 MNHNS and CDR2 SASEGT. Trimming removed 6 bases at V and 3 bases at J, with 9 bases between. This CDR3 has 12 residues. The CDR3: CASRGGGYEQYF. The CDR3 DNA is TGTGCCAGCAGGGGGGGAGGCTACGAGCAGTACTTC.

The V call is TRBV15, the J call TRBJ2-3, with D possibly being TRBD1 or TRBD2 (6 bases each). V was pared by 1 base and J by 2 bases, with 19 bases between. Germline CDR1 reads LNHNV; CDR2 reads YYDKDF (reference sequence). There are 18 residues in the CDR3. CDR3 sequence (DNA): TGTGCCACCAGCAGAGTATTAGGGGGGAAGGGATACACAGATACGCAGTATTTT. Residues: CATSRVLGGKGYTDTQYF.

V and J are TRBV2 and TRBJ2-3; 8 bases are a match to TRBD2. With V trimmed by 8 bases and J by 5 bases, 12 bases remained unmatched. This CDR3 has 15 residues. Germline V lookup: CDR1 SNHLY, CDR2 FYNNEI. The CDR3, as DNA: TGTGCCAGCCCCCGGCCCCTAGCGGGCAGAGATACGCAGTATTTT. Amino acids: CASPRPLAGRDTQYF.

The V gene is TRBV27, the J gene TRBJ2-7, with D possibly being TRBD1 (6 bases). The CDR3 spans 16 residues. V lost 5 bases to trimming and J lost 3 bases, with 20 bases between them. Germline V gene lookup returns CDR1 MNHEY and CDR2 SMNVEV (reference sequence). The chain's CDR3 is CASSQLRDIGLYEQYF. The CDR3 DNA follows: TGTGCCAGCAGTCAACTCCGGGACATAGGCCTCTACGAGCAGTACTTC.

This sequence joins TRBV27 and TRBJ2-1, with TRBD2 identical over 7 bases. This CDR3 is 15 amino acids long. V gave up 2 bases and J gave up 6 bases; unmatched junction bases: 7. Germline CDR1 is MNHEY and CDR2 is SMNVEV (reference sequence). This CDR3 is CASSLVGGPSNEQFF. The CDR3 DNA reads TGTGCCAGCAGTTTAGTGGGAGGGCCCTCCAATGAGCAGTTCTTC.

This chain connects TRBV25-1 to TRBJ2-3; D perhaps matches TRBD1 (6 bases). The CDR3 is 13 amino acids. Germline CDR1 MGHDK, CDR2 SYGVNS. V was clipped by 5 bases and J by 0 bases, with 6 bases between them. The CDR3 DNA follows: TGTGCCAGCAGTCAGGGGAGCACAGATACGCAGTATTTT. It codes for CASSQGSTDTQYF.

This chain joins TRBV7-3 and TRBJ2-1, with 10 positions matching TRBD1. This CDR3 contains 15 residues. In germline, CDR1 is SGHTA, CDR2 FQGTGA. V was pared by 5 bases and J by 4 bases, with 5 bases of the junction left unmatched. The CDR3 loop is CASSPGQGVYNEQFF. The CDR3 DNA is TGTGCCAGCAGCCCTGGACAGGGGGTTTACAATGAGCAGTTCTTC.

The chain couples TRBV6-5 to TRBJ2-1; TRBD2 aligns across 9 bases. The length of the CDR3 is 16 residues. The V segment lost 2 bases and the J segment 5 bases; nucleotides outside the gene matches: 7. Per the germline V gene, CDR1 is MNHEY and CDR2 is SVGAGI. The CDR3 bases are TGTGCCAGCAGTTACGGGGGGACTAGCAGGGACAATGAGCAGTTCTTC. Amino acids: CASSYGGTSRDNEQFF.

The J gene is TRBJ2-7, the V gene TRBV19; 8 nucleotides agree with TRBD2. J was trimmed by 3 bases and V by 4 bases; bases with no gene match: 5. Germline-derived CDR1 and CDR2 are LNHDA and SQIVND (reference sequence). The CDR3 totals 14 residues. The CDR3 loop is CASSSVSGSYEQYF. The CDR3 DNA is TGTGCCAGTAGTAGTGTAAGCGGGAGCTACGAGCAGTACTTC.

Written as DNA, the CDR3 is TGTGCCAGCAGCTTAGATAACCGCTATACAGATACGCAGTATTTT. Amino acids: CASSLDNRYTDTQYF. The genes are TRBV7-2 and TRBJ2-3; unclear D gene. Germline lookup yields CDR1 SGHTA and CDR2 FQGNSA. Trimming removed 1 base at V and 3 bases at J, with 11 bases between. The CDR3 sequence is 15 residues long.

CDR3 residues: CASSYGPSGDQETQYF. The CDR3 nucleotides are TGTGCCAGCAGTTACGGGCCTAGCGGGGACCAAGAGACCCAGTACTTC. V is TRBV6-6 and J is TRBJ2-5; 9 nucleotides agree with TRBD2. This CDR3 is built from 16 residues. From germline, CDR1 is MNHNY and CDR2 SVGAGI (reference sequence). After removal of 2 bases from V and 0 bases from J, the junction contained 4 bases not matched to a gene.

As DNA, the CDR3 is TGTGCCAGTAGTATTGGAGTGGTCGGGGAGCTGTTTTTT. Its protein product is CASSIGVVGELFF. The rearrangement joins TRBV19 to TRBJ2-2; D call uncertain. Germline CDR1 is LNHDA and CDR2 is SQIVND (reference sequence). V shed 3 bases and J shed 7 bases, with 9 bases lying between them. The CDR3 runs 13 residues.

J is TRBJ2-1 and V is TRBV9; D might be TRBD2 (6 bases). The CDR3 has 14 residues. The V and J ends lost 7 bases and 3 bases respectively, with 14 bases between them. CDR1 and CDR2 (germline): SGDLS, YYNGEE. CDR3 bases: TGTGCCAGCTCTCGGGACTCCGGCTACAATGAGCAGTTCTTC. This gives the protein CASSRDSGYNEQFF. The variable domain in full, completed from reference TRBV9 and TRBJ2-1, reads DSGVTQTPKHLITATGQRVTLRCSPRSGDLSVYWYQQSLDQGLQFLIQYYNGEERAKGNILERFSAQQFPDLHSELNLSSLELGDSALYFCASSRDSGYNEQFFGPGTRLTVL.

This rearrangement joins TRBV7-9 to TRBJ1-1; D possibly corresponds to TRBD1 (5 bases). Germline CDR1 and CDR2: SEHNR and FQNEAQ (reference sequence). This CDR3 is built from 16 residues. Trimming removed 1 base at V and 5 bases at J, with 17 bases between. The CDR3 protein is CASSLGGGGDGTEAFF. In DNA, the CDR3 is TGTGCCAGCAGCTTAGGGGGTGGAGGGGATGGGACTGAAGCTTTCTTT. The full variable domain, its missing parts supplied by reference TRBV7-9 and TRBJ1-1, is DTGVSQNPRHKITKRGQNVTFRCDPISEHNRLYWYRQTLGQGPEFLTYFQNEAQLEKSRLLSDRFSAERPKGSFSTLEIQRTEQGDSAMYLCASSLGGGGDGTEAFFGQGTRLTVV.

CDR3 in amino acids: CASSQPWDTEAFF. CDR3 nucleotide sequence: TGTGCCAGCAGCCAACCGTGGGACACTGAAGCTTTCTTT. The rearrangement uses TRBV7-9 and TRBJ1-1; the D is unclear. Trimming removed 5 bases at V and 3 bases at J, with 10 bases between. CDR3 length: 13 amino acids. Germline V gene sequence: CDR1 SEHNR, CDR2 FQNEAQ (reference sequence).

The chain joins TRBV5-6 to TRBJ2-7; 7 bases map to TRBD1. Germline lookup yields CDR1 SGHDT and CDR2 YYEEEE. The CDR3 has 13 amino acids. V trimming: 5 bases; J trimming: 3 bases; junction bases outside the gene matches: 5. The CDR3 is CASRGDSVYEQYF. In DNA, the CDR3 is TGTGCCAGCAGGGGGGACAGCGTCTACGAGCAGTACTTC.

This clone has ten or more counts. The rearrangement uses TRBV7-2 and TRBJ1-1; the D gene is possibly TRBD1 (6 bases). Deletions cut 5 bases from V and 7 bases from J, with 17 bases between. The CDR3 sequence is 14 residues long. Looked up from germline, CDR1 is SGHTA and CDR2 is FQGNSA. DNA for the CDR3: TGTGCCAGCAGCCCAAAGGGTTACAGGGATGAAGCTTTCTTT. This encodes CASSPKGYRDEAFF.

The V call is TRBV2, the J call TRBJ2-2; D uncertain. Per the germline V gene, CDR1 is SNHLY and CDR2 is FYNNEI. Trimming removed 2 bases from V and 6 bases from J, with 7 bases in between. The CDR3 extends over 13 amino acids. In DNA, the CDR3 is TGTGCCAGCAGTGAAAGAGTCGCCGGGGAGCTGTTTTTT. It is translated as CASSERVAGELFF.

This sequence joins TRBV15 and TRBJ2-7; tentatively, D is TRBD2 (5 bases). Germline V gene data show CDR1 as LNHNV and CDR2 as YYDKDF (reference sequence). V was shortened by 0 bases and J by 3 bases, with 15 bases between the two germline ends. The CDR3 totals 16 residues. CDR3 sequence reads: CATSRDLRAAVYEQYF. The CDR3 DNA sequence: TGTGCCACCAGCAGAGATTTGCGGGCAGCGGTCTACGAGCAGTACTTC.

The chain joins TRBV10-1 to TRBJ2-1; TRBD2 agrees at 12 bases. This CDR3 region has 16 residues. V lost 0 bases and J lost 7; bases outside the gene matches: 4. The germline CDR1 and CDR2 sequences are WNHNN and SYGVQD (reference sequence). CDR3 protein: CASSESASGRANEQFF. In DNA, the CDR3 is TGCGCCAGCAGTGAGTCGGCTAGCGGGAGGGCGAATGAGCAGTTCTTC.

J is TRBJ2-3 and V is TRBV6-6, with D tentatively TRBD1 (5 bases). Between the trimmed V and J ends, which lost 5 bases and 3 bases, there was a span of 9 bases. Germline V lookup: CDR1 MNHNY, CDR2 SVGAGI (reference sequence). The CDR3 is made up of 13 amino acids. This CDR3 reads CASSTYRTDTQYF. CDR3 in DNA: TGTGCCAGCAGTACATACAGGACAGATACGCAGTATTTT.

This chain links TRBV18 with TRBJ1-2; a weak D match, TRBD1 (6 bases). The V gene lost 0 bases and the J gene lost 4 bases, with 12 bases spanning the gap. The CDR3 spans 15 residues. Germline assignment: CDR1 KGHSH and CDR2 LQKENI. This CDR3 is CASSPPGGMGYGYTF. CDR3 sequence (DNA): TGTGCCAGCTCACCACCGGGGGGCATGGGCTATGGCTACACCTTC.

The rearrangement links TRBV5-6 to TRBJ2-3; 7 bases align to TRBD2. The germline CDR1 and CDR2 sequences are SGHDT and YYEEEE. The V gene end was trimmed by 2 bases and the J gene end by 4 bases; junction bases not matched to a gene: 7. The CDR3 is 15 amino acids. CDR3 loop: CASSFRGRGPDTQYF. As DNA, the CDR3 is TGTGCCAGCAGCTTTCGGGGGAGGGGCCCAGATACGCAGTATTTT.

The table lists this clone with a count of one. The chain joins TRBV28 to TRBJ2-7, with TRBD2 as a possible D gene (5 bases). The V gene's germline CDR1 is MDHEN and CDR2 SYDVKM. V lost 4 bases to trimming and J lost 9 bases, with 16 bases between them. The CDR3 consists of 13 residues. For the CDR3, the DNA is TGTGCCAGCAGTTATTCCGGGAAAGGTTGGCAGTACTTC. This sequence encodes CASSYSGKGWQYF.

The J gene is TRBJ2-1, the V gene TRBV18; 12 bases fit TRBD2. J lost 8 bases, V lost 0 bases, and 2 bases had no gene match. The CDR3 is made up of 15 amino acids. The germline gives CDR1 KGHSH, CDR2 LQKENI. This CDR3 reads CASSPPTSGSDEQFF. For the CDR3, the DNA is TGTGCCAGCTCACCACCGACTAGCGGGAGCGATGAGCAGTTCTTC.

The rearrangement uses TRBV13 and TRBJ2-3; D possibly matches TRBD1 or TRBD2 (6 bases each). The CDR3 has 13 residues. The ends were cut back, 10 bases at V and 2 bases at J, with 13 bases in the middle. The germline V gene has CDR1 PRHDT and CDR2 FYEKMQ (reference sequence). The CDR3 loop is CATLRGDTDTQYF. The CDR3 DNA reads TGTGCCACCCTTAGGGGGGACACAGATACGCAGTATTTT.

The chain joins TRBV29-1 to TRBJ2-1, with 7 bases matching TRBD1. J gave up 0 bases and V 7 bases, and 6 bases lay outside the gene matches. CDR1 is SQVTM, CDR2 ANQGSEA, per germline. The CDR3 has 14 residues. CDR3 sequence: CSAGTVNSYNEQFF. CDR3 DNA sequence: TGCAGCGCCGGGACAGTCAACTCCTACAATGAGCAGTTCTTC.

The genes are TRBV6-1 and TRBJ1-3; D is perhaps TRBD1 (5 bases). Germline CDR1 MNHNS, CDR2 SASEGT. This CDR3 is 12 amino acids long. V gave up 6 bases and J gave up 12 bases, with 15 bases separating them. For the CDR3, the DNA is TGTGCCAGCAGGGCTGGGTGGCAGGGCATATATTTT. It encodes CASRAGWQGIYF.

The V call is TRBV20-1, the J call TRBJ2-1, with 8 bases matching TRBD2. Germline trimming cut 8 bases from V and 10 bases from J; bases unmatched to any gene: 4. Germline-derived CDR1 and CDR2 are DFQATT and SNEGSKA (reference sequence). The CDR3 has 10 residues. The CDR3 region is CSISGGEQFF. DNA of the CDR3: TGCAGTATCTCGGGGGGGGAGCAGTTCTTC.

In its sample, this clone was seen once. The chain recombines TRBV5-1 with TRBJ2-5, with D tentatively TRBD2 (6 bases). Germline CDR1 and CDR2: SGHRS and YFSETQ. The ends were cut back, 5 bases at V and 5 bases at J, with 19 bases in the middle. The CDR3 runs to 15 residues. CDR3 coding DNA: TGCGCCAGCAGGGATGGACTATCGGTGGAGGAGACCCAGTACTTC. It codes for CASRDGLSVEETQYF.

This chain uses TRBV7-9 with TRBJ2-7, with 7 positions matching TRBD1. The CDR3 runs to 17 residues. With V trimmed by 5 bases and J by 5 bases, 18 bases remained unmatched. CDR1 and CDR2 from the germline V gene are SEHNR and FQNEAQ (reference sequence). CDR3 region: CASSTSQRQGPSHEQYF. In nucleotides, the CDR3 is TGTGCCAGCAGCACATCCCAGAGACAGGGTCCTTCCCACGAGCAGTACTTC.

This rearrangement joins TRBV4-1 to TRBJ1-1, with unresolved D. There are 13 residues in the CDR3. Germline V gives CDR1 MGHRA, CDR2 YSYEKL. V dropped 1 base and J dropped 6 bases, with 9 bases sitting between them. CDR3 in amino acids: CASSQVTVSEAFF. CDR3 nucleotides: TGCGCCAGCAGCCAAGTGACGGTCTCTGAAGCTTTCTTT.